The clone carrying this T cell receptor (beta chain) was found a few times. Its antigen is not known. Antiretroviral therapy had run roughly three months, about 14 weeks, before follow-up blood collection. The repertoire came from unfractionated whole blood and reflected all unsorted peripheral T cells. Germline loops: CDR1 LNHDA, CDR2 SQIVND (reference sequence). This CDR3 is built from 15 residues. V lost 3 bases, J lost 4 bases, and 5 bases stayed unmatched. cDNA was made from 500 ng RNA using alpha and beta constant primers. Using multiplexing indices, alpha and beta chain libraries were generated apart by chain-specific third strand synthesis. Each CDR3 protein is one row after TCRdb ran MiXCR on the 5' RACE reads. Of 18,000 or so distinct CDR3 sequences listed, 8% to 10% are singletons. These data are taken from a study of HIV-infected patients and healthy controls. Study-level information: After three months of therapy, CD4 counts rose modestly but significantly in about 90% of the 16 patients. Study-wide results and limits: HIV-infected patients shared fewer CDR3 sequences between individuals than healthy controls.

The origin of this receptor is an adult with HIV infection. This chain joins TRBV19 and TRBJ2-1; 8 nucleotides line up with TRBD2. The specimen comprised blood, sampled during antiretroviral therapy. The CDR3: CASSIAGGVYNEQFF. For the CDR3, the DNA is TGTGCCAGTAGTATTGCCGGGGGGGTTTACAATGAGCAGTTCTTC.